What follows describes a single T cell receptor beta chain. The antigen is undetermined. Alongside CTLA-4 blockade with ipilimumab, patients with chemo-refractory metastatic non-small-cell lung cancer received focal radiation. The data are from a study of radiotherapy plus CTLA-4 blockade in lung cancer. Germline lookup yields CDR1 MNHEY and CDR2 SMNVEV (reference sequence). V was cut by 5 bases and J by 3 bases, with 14 bases left in between. The length of the CDR3 is 14 residues. Overall study results and limits: Best predicting response, reportedly, were early blood T cell clone dynamics, with interferon-beta. TCR clones of tumor origin grew in blood after radiotherapy plus ipilimumab.

Clones were sequenced by immunoSEQ multiplex PCR, and TCRdb holds only the in-frame ones, with some missing. The table includes under 110,000 clones, over 65% detected once. V usage is TRBV27 and J usage is TRBJ2-7; D could derive from TRBD1 or TRBD2 (5 bases each). This material consisted of peripheral blood, taken from a patient treated with radiotherapy plus ipilimumab. This TCR derives from a human donor with non-small cell lung cancer that progressed on radiotherapy plus ipilimumab. Some clones in this sample may be carry-over from other donors' samples. The CDR3 region has the DNA TGTGCCAGCAGTCGACCGGGACCAGGCTACGAGCAGTACTTC. Protein sequence: CASSRPGPGYEQYF.